This T cell receptor beta chain was sequenced during a study of early T cells in non-severe SARS-CoV-2 infection. Across the study: Alpha and beta chains were unpaired, from unsorted whole-blood bulk RNA. Study findings and constraints: In VDJdb matching, anti-spike CD8 responses were favored while private and CD4 specificities went missing.

V was clipped by 4 bases and J by 5 bases; unmatched bases: 12. CDR3 length equals 17 residues. Looked up from germline, CDR1 is MNHNY and CDR2 is SVGAGI (reference sequence). Attached unique molecular identifiers marked individual cDNA molecules. TCRdb reprocessed the 5' RACE reads via MiXCR and lists one record per CDR3 protein. The sample lists around 57,000 distinct CDR3 sequences, roughly 6.5% occurring once. This clonotype showed up many times. Its specificity is unknown. This TCR was sampled from an adult who was a healthcare worker with PCR-confirmed SARS-CoV-2 infection or an uninfected control (not recorded which). The sequencing sample was made of whole blood. The rearrangement uses TRBV6-6 and TRBJ1-3; 9 bases agree with TRBD1. CDR3: CASSLAGQGGHRNTIYF. The CDR3 DNA follows: TGTGCCAGCAGTTTGGCGGGACAGGGTGGACATAGAAACACCATATATTTT.